This T cell receptor (beta chain) was observed in a study of T-cell memory formation after mild COVID-19. V lost 5 bases to trimming and J lost 1 base, with 23 bases between them. This CDR3 spans 18 amino acids. Per the germline V gene, CDR1 is MNHNY and CDR2 is SVGAGI (reference sequence). As to this clonotype: Its specificity is unknown.

Study-wide points: Unconfirmed was the SARS-CoV-2 specificity of second-wave clones that peaked on day 37. CD4+ contracting clones were found mainly in CM and EM, and CD8+ ones in EMRA.

Libraries for TCRalpha and TCRbeta carried sample barcodes and unique molecular identifiers via 5'RACE. MiXCR, applied by TCRdb to the 5' RACE reads, yields one record per CDR3 protein. Of around 530,000 distinct CDR3 sequences listed, less than 25% were seen once; the top ten hold roughly 9.1%. The specimen sequenced was PBMCs or a T cell subset sorted from them (not recorded which). The receptor's source is an adult woman who had mild COVID-19 (a few samples of this study predate the infection). Cell type and time point are not known. The chain combines TRBV6-6 with TRBJ2-5; D may correspond to TRBD1 or TRBD2 (5 bases each). The CDR3, as DNA: TGTGCCAGCAGTGAACCTCATTGGGGGAGAGGTTCCCAAGAGACCCAGTACTTC. Its protein is CASSEPHWGRGSQETQYF.